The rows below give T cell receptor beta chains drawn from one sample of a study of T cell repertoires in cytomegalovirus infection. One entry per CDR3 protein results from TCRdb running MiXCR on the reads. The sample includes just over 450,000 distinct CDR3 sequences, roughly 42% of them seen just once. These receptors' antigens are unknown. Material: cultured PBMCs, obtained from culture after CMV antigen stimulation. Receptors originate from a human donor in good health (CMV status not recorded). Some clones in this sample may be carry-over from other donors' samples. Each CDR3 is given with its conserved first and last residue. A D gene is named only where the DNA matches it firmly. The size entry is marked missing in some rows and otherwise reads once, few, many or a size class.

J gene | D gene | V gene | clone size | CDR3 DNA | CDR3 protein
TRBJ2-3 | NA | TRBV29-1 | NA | TGCAGCGTTGAATCTAGCAGCACAGATACGCAGTATTTT | CSVESSSTDTQYF
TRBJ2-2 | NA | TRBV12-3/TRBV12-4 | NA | TGTGCCAGCAGTTTGGGGGCAGGGGTGGCCGGGGAGCTGTTTTTT | CASSLGAGVAGELFF
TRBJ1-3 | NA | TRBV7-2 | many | TGTGCCAGCAGTCCCCGAGCCCGAGGAAACACCATATATTTT | CASSPRARGNTIYF
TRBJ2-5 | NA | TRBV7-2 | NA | TGTGCCAGCAGCTCCACAAAGGAGACCCAGTACTTC | CASSSTKETQYF
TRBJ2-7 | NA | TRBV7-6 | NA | TGTGCCAGCAGCTTAGGGACAGCTAACTACGAGCAGTACTTC | CASSLGTANYEQYF
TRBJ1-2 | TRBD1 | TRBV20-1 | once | TGCAGTGCTAGAGATCTAGGGGACAGGGGTGGCTACACCTTC | CSARDLGDRGGYTF
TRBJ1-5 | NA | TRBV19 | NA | TGTGCCAGCCGACGGACAGCCCTTGAGCTTCCCCAGCATTTT | CASRRTALELPQHF
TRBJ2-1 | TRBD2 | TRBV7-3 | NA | TGTGCCAGCGGCGATCAGCGGGAGGTCATAAATGAGCAGTTCTTC | CASGDQREVINEQFF
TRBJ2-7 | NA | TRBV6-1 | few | TGTGCCAGCTTTAGGGAGAGGGACTACGAGCAGTACTTC | CASFRERDYEQYF
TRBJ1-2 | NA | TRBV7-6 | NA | TGTGCCAGCAGCCCGGCAGGGTCTTATGGCTACACCTTC | CASSPAGSYGYTF
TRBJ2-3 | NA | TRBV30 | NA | TGTGCCTGTGGCGGGCTTACCACAGATACGCAGTATTTT | CACGGLTTDTQYF
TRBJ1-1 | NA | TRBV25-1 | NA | TGTGCCAGCAGTGAATCATACGGGAGCACTGAAGCTTTCTTT | CASSESYGSTEAFF
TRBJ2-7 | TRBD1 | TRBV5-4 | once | TGTGCCAGCAGCTCGCAGGGGGCGAGGCTCGACGAGCAGTACTTC | CASSSQGARLDEQYF
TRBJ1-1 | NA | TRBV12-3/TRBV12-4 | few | TGTGCCAGCAGCGGATCCGGACAGACGAACACTGAAGCTTTCTTT | CASSGSGQTNTEAFF
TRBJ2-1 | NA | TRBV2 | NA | TGTGCCAGCAGTGTCGCTCAACTAGCTGTAAATGAGCAGTTCTTC | CASSVAQLAVNEQFF
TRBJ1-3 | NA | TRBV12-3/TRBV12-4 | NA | TGTGCCAGCAGTCCGAGGGGCCGCAAGTCGGCGAACACCATATATTTT | CASSPRGRKSANTIYF
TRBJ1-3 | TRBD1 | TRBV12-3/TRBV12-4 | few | TGTGCCAGCAGTCTGGACAGGATTGGAAACACCATATATTTT | CASSLDRIGNTIYF
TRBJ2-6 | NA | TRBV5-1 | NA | TGCGCCAGCAGCTTAAATCAAGGGCCTGGGGCCAACGTCCTGACTTTC | CASSLNQGPGANVLTF
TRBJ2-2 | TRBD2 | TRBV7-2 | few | TGTGCCAGCAGCTTAGGAACTAGCGGTGGGGAGCTGTTTTTT | CASSLGTSGGELFF
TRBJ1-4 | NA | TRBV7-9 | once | TGTGCCAGCAGCTTGCCCACGGGGGAAAAACTGTTTTTT | CASSLPTGEKLFF
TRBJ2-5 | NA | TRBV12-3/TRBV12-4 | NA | TGTGCCAGCAGTTTCGGGCCAGCGGAAGAGACCCAGTACTTC | CASSFGPAEETQYF
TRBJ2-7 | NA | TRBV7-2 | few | TGTGCCACCACGAGCAGGGGTGGCGGGATTTACGAGCAGTACTTC | CATTSRGGGIYEQYF
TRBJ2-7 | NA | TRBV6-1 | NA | TGTGCCAGCAGTGAATCAGGTGACGAGCAGTACTTC | CASSESGDEQYF
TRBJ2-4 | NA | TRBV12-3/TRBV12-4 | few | TGTGCCAGCAGTTCTGGGGCGAACATTCAGTACTTC | CASSSGANIQYF
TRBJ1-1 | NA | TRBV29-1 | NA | TGCAGCGTTGGGACGGGGGCGGACACTGAAGCTTTCTTT | CSVGTGADTEAFF
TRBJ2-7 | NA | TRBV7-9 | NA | TGTGCCAGCAGCTTAGCGAGGACGTCTCGGTACGAGCAGTACTTC | CASSLARTSRYEQYF
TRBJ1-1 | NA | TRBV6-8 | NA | TGTGCCACTACAGGGACCAACACTGAAGCTTTCTTT | CATTGTNTEAFF
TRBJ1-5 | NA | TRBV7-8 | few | TGTGCCAGCAGCTCCGGGCCGGGAGCTCCCCAGCATTTT | CASSSGPGAPQHF
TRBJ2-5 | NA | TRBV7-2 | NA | TGTGCCAGCAGCTTATCGGGGGCGGAGGAGACCCAGTACTTC | CASSLSGAEETQYF
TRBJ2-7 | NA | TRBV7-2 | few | TGTGCCAGCAGCTTAGGTATTAGGGACGAGCAGTACTTC | CASSLGIRDEQYF
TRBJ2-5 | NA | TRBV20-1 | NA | TGCAGTGCTGGACCGGTACAAGAGACCCAGTACTTC | CSAGPVQETQYF
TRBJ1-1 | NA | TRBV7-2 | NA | TGTGCCAGCAGTTCCACCGGGACTGCAATGACTGAAGCTTTCTTT | CASSSTGTAMTEAFF
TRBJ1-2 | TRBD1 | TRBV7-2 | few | TGTGCCAGCAGCTTAATTCTGTCCAGGGGGAACTATGGCTACACCTTC | CASSLILSRGNYGYTF
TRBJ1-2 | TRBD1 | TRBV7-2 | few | TGTGCCAGCAGCTTAGCGCTAATTGGGACAGGGGGATATGGCTACACCTTC | CASSLALIGTGGYGYTF
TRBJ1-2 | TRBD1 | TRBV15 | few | TGTGCCACCAGCCTGGGGACAGGCCCCTTCTATGGCTACACCTTC | CATSLGTGPFYGYTF
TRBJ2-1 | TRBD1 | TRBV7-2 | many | TGTGCCAGCAGCTTAGTCACAGGGGGGTCCAATGAGCAGTTCTTC | CASSLVTGGSNEQFF
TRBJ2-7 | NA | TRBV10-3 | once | TGTGCCATCAGTGAGTCCAAACCTGGGGCTTGGTACGAGCAGTACTTC | CAISESKPGAWYEQYF
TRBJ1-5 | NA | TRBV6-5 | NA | TGTGCCAGCAGATTCAGGACACTAACGGATCAGCCCCAGCATTTT | CASRFRTLTDQPQHF
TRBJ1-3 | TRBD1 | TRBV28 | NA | TGTGCCAGCACCTCACAGGGGTTTAGGGGAGACACCATATATTTT | CASTSQGFRGDTIYF
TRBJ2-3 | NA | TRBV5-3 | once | TGTGCCAGCAGCTTGGCCGAACCAGGCGGGACAGATACGCAGTATTTT | CASSLAEPGGTDTQYF
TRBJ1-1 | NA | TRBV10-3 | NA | TGTGCCATCAGTGACTTCTTTGAGGGATTGAACACTGAAGCTTTCTTT | CAISDFFEGLNTEAFF
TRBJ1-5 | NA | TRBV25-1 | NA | TGTGCCAGCAGTGCACAGGGATTCAATCAGCCCCAGCATTTT | CASSAQGFNQPQHF
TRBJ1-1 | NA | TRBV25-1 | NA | TGTGCCAGCAGTGAACAGGGGAAGGGGGGAATGAACACTGAAGCTTTCTTT | CASSEQGKGGMNTEAFF
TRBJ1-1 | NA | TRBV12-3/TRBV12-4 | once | TGTGCCAGCAGAGGACGTTCGAACACTGAAGCTTTCTTT | CASRGRSNTEAFF
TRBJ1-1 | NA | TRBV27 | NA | TGTGCCAGCAGTTCTCCCGACATCCTGGGGGCTGAAGCTTTCTTT | CASSSPDILGAEAFF
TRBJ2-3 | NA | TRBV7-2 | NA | TGTGCCAGCAGCCCGAGGAGTGGAAATACGCAGTATTTT | CASSPRSGNTQYF
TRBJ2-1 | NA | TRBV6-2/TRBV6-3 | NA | TGTGCCAGCAGCAAGATCCAGGGGGGGGAGCAGTTCTTC | CASSKIQGGEQFF
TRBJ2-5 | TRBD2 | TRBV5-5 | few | TGTGCCAGCAGCCCATCACTAGCGGGGTTACAAGAGACCCAGTACTTC | CASSPSLAGLQETQYF
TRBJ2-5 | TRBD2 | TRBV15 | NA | TGTGCCACCAGCAGAGATCGGGCTAGCGGGAGGGGGGCCCAAGAGACCCAGTACTTC | CATSRDRASGRGAQETQYF
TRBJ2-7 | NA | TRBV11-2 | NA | TGTGCCAGCAGCCTGGGCGGGCTACCTCACTACGAGCAGTACTTC | CASSLGGLPHYEQYF
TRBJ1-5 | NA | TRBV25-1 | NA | TGTGCCAGCAGTGAGAAGAAGGGCCAGCCCCAGCATTTT | CASSEKKGQPQHF
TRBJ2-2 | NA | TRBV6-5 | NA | TGTGCCACCCACAGGTCCGTCACCGGGGAGCTGTTTTTT | CATHRSVTGELFF
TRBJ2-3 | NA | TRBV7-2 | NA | TGTGCCAGCAGCTGGTGGGGGGGGCGCACAGATACGCAGTATTTT | CASSWWGGRTDTQYF
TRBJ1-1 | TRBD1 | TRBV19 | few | TGTGCCAGTAGTGTACAGGGGAGTTGGGCTGAAGCTTTCTTT | CASSVQGSWAEAFF